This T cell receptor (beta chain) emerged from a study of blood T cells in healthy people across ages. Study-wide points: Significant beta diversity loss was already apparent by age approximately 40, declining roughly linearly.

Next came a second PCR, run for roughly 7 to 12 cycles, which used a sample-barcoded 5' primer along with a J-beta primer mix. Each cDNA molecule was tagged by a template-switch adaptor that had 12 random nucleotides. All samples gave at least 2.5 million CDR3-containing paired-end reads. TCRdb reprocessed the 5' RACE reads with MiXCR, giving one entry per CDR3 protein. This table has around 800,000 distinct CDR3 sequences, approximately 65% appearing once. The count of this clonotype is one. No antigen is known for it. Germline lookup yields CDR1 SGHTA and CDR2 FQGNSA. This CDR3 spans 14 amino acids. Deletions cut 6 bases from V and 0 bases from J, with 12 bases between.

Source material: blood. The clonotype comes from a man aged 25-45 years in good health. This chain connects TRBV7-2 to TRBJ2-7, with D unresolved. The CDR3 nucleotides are TGTGCCAGCAGACTATCAAGGAGCTCCTACGAGCAGTACTTC. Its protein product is CASRLSRSSYEQYF.